This T cell receptor (beta chain) came from a study of cytomegalovirus exposure and HLA in healthy donors. Turning to the study itself: The approximately 120 validation repertoires, a later analysis reported, used the same platform as the roughly 730 repertoires from the first cohort. Whole-study results and caveats: A later analysis found first-cohort TCR clusters tended to co-occur in the 90 to 150 validation repertoires. Researchers counted around 150 TCR beta chains as cytomegalovirus-associated.

A note on this clone: The antigen remains undetermined.

Clones were read by immunoSEQ multiplex PCR, and TCRdb kept only the in-frame ones, dropping some. The sample contains some 170,000 clones, about 89% of which appear only once. This CDR3 spans 19 amino acids. The germline V gene has CDR1 KGHSY and CDR2 FQNENV. J gave up 2 bases and V 0 bases, and 11 bases lay outside the gene matches. The chain carries TRBV16 and TRBJ2-2; 8 bases align to TRBD2. What was sequenced was PBMCs. This sequence originates from a man aged 18 to 29 in good health and CMV-seropositive. The CDR3 loop is CASSQSRPLAGDNTGELFF. Here the CDR3 DNA reads TGTGCCAGCAGCCAATCGCGTCCGCTAGCGGGCGACAACACCGGGGAGCTGTTTTTT.